This TCR beta chain was identified during a study of blood T cells in healthy people across ages. V gave up 4 bases and J gave up 10 bases; unmatched junction bases: 19. The germline V gene has CDR1 SGHRS and CDR2 YFSETQ. The CDR3 covers 17 residues. Each individual donor underwent a draw of about 11 milliliters of peripheral blood. A second PCR of roughly 7 to 11 cycles used a sample-barcoded 5' primer and a J-beta primer mix. TCRdb itself ran the 5' RACE reads through MiXCR, one entry per CDR3 protein. The sample lists 800,000 to 1,000,000 distinct CDR3 sequences, 48% occurring once. The clonotype originates from a man aged 25 to 40 in good health. This chain connects TRBV5-1 to TRBJ1-4; 7 positions match TRBD1. The sequencing sample was made of blood. In DNA, the CDR3 is TGCGCCAGCAGCGTAATGTTACAGGGGAGTGTCGGGGGAAAACTGTTTTTT. It specifies CASSVMLQGSVGGKLFF.